This T cell receptor (beta chain) was captured by sequencing in a study of blood T cell repertoires in COVID-19. Study context: The United States, Italy and Spain supplied acute and convalescent COVID-19 samples. From T cells, B-cell-depleted T cells, or PBMCs came the material, which was cDNA or gDNA.

Authors' methods: For nucleated cells, counts were estimated from reference gene primer amplification. Sequencing was performed with immunoSEQ multiplex PCR; in TCRdb, only in-frame clones are kept and a portion is missing. The V and J calls and clone size come from that table; D and trimming were worked out from the DNA. The data contain over 45,000 clones, more than 75% of them singletons. The CDR3 has 14 residues. The germline gives CDR1 KGHSH, CDR2 LQKENI. Trimming took off 4 bases at V and 1 base at J, with 9 bases between the two ends. The rearrangement links TRBV18 to TRBJ2-3; tentative D call: TRBD1 (6 bases). Sequenced input: peripheral blood. This TCR derives from a man aged 80 or over in a cohort sampled during active COVID-19. For the CDR3, the DNA is TGTGCCAGCTCACGGACAGATGGCACAGATACGCAGTATTTT. Protein: CASSRTDGTDTQYF.